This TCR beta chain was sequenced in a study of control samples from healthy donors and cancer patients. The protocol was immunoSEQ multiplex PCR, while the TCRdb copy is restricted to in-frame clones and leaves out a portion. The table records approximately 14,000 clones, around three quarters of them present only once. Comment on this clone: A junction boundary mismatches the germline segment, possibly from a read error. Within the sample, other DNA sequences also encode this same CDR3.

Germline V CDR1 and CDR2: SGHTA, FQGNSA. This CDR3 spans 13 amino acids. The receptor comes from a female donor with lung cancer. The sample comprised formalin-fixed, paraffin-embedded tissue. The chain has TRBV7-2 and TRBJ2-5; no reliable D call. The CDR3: CASSLISQETQYF. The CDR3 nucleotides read TGTGCCAGCAGCTTAATATCCCAAGAGACCCAATACTTC.